This record concerns one T cell receptor (beta chain) sequence. This clone was found a few times. Its antigen is currently not known. No base-level quality is on record; no much larger clone is a single base apart. The healthy controls were 37 blood donors, and the buffy coats of these donors were supplied by the Finnish Red Cross blood service. All TCR-sequenced material derived from peripheral blood: patient blood samples and healthy donor buffy coats. Ficoll-Hypaque gradient centrifugation was used to isolate peripheral blood mononuclear cells. For the healthy controls, CD4+ cells were obtained from buffy coats by magnetic purification. The Gentra Puregene Cell and Tissue kit was used to extract genomic DNA, and a Qubit 2.0 fluorometer was used to measure the amount of genomic DNA. The immunoSEQ assay at survey resolution was used to sequence TCRbeta rearrangements from genomic DNA. On the authors' methods: A lowest detectable productive clonotype frequency of 2.59 x 10-5 was observed in the TCR sequencing data. Analyses included only productive TCRbeta rearrangements, meaning complete and in-frame sequences. Clonality for each sample was calculated as Simpson clonality in the immunoSEQ Analyzer version 3.0. Based on frequency, clones were grouped as very rare, small, medium, large (1-20%) or hyperexpanded (>20%). OLGA 1.2.3 estimated generation probabilities, VDJtools produced V-gene circos plots, VDJdb was queried for specificities, and GLIPH identified CDR3 motifs. TCRdb provides this immuneACCESS table in a form limited to in-frame rearrangements. Some clones are lacking; in checked studies, under half of them reflect an unresolved V gene, and why the rest are absent is not known. For V, J and clone size, that table is used; D and trimming come from the DNA. The sample contains about 40,000 clones, around 81% of them found a single time. The ten largest clones take up 3% to 4.5% of the sample.

This sample was included in a study of STAT5B mutations in CD4+ large granular lymphocyte leukemia (dated by TCRdb to 2021 to 2024). Study-level background: Among the healthy controls, the CDR3 'QG' motif was associated with a particular HLA allele. The study compared the TCRbeta repertoires of patients with CD4+ T-cell large granular lymphocyte leukemia against those of healthy blood donors. Flow cytometry performed on FACSCanto II or FACSVerse showed that the purified fractions had more than 95% purity among lymphocytes.

Reading the germline V gene gives CDR1 MGHDK and CDR2 SYGVNS. The CDR3 contains 11 residues, cysteine and phenylalanine counted. Only the CDR3 region is kept as DNA, spanning 33 bases read in frame from base 1. V loses 6 bases of germline sequence and J loses 3 bases, and the interval between the two ends is 6 bases. Overall study results and their limits: TRBV06-family usage was enriched among the top patient clones (8/27) compared with healthy controls (2/35). Data were not HLA-matched; higher clonality in CD4+ versus CD8+ T-LGLL could reflect the relatively small sample size. CD4-sorted patient repertoires appeared more clonal than healthy CD4+ repertoires, and this difference persisted after removing the putative leukemic clones. Each patient's main leukemic clonotypes were private, but less than 30% of these clonotypes showed up at low frequency in the non-leukemic repertoires of other patients.

The sample taken for sequencing was CD4+ T cells from blood buffy coats. The TCR sequence derives from a human donor in good health. The chain uses TRBV25-1 and TRBJ2-7, and the D gene may be TRBD2, 5 bases matching. The CDR3 corresponds to CASSRGYEQYF. At the DNA level, the sequence is TGTGCCAGCAGCCGGGGCTACGAGCAGTACTTC.